The 20 T cell receptor beta chains presented below share a single source sample, sequenced in a study of control samples from healthy donors and cancer patients (TCRdb year 2020). The library was made by the immunoSEQ multiplex PCR assay. Not all clones reach the TCRdb copy of this immuneACCESS table, which keeps in-frame sequences only. Checked studies attribute under half of the gap to unresolved V genes and leave the rest unexplained. Recorded for this sample are around 50,000 clones; 80% to 95% of them occurred a single time. Of the sample, about 0.91% falls within the top ten clones. The source material was PBMCs. The receptors were sampled from a man aged 30 to 39 with colorectal cancer.

This clone was detected only once. The chain uses TRBV19 and TRBJ1-2; TRBD1 matches 9 bases. CDR1 is LNHDA and CDR2 is SQIVND in the germline V gene (reference sequence). V dropped 5 bases and J dropped 4; count of bases not matched to a gene: 8. The CDR3 length is 15 residues. In DNA form, the CDR3 reads TGTGCCAGTAGTCCGGGACAGGGAAAGGGCTATGGCTACACCTTC. It yields the protein CASSPGQGKGYGYTF.

The chain carries TRBV2 and TRBJ2-7; TRBD1 is a possible D gene (5 bases). Germline assignment: CDR1 SNHLY and CDR2 FYNNEI. The CDR3 totals 13 residues. The V end lost 7 bases, the J end lost 6 bases, and 16 bases lay between the germline ends. CDR3 in amino acids: CASTRQGRFEQYV. The CDR3 DNA is TGTGCCAGCACCCGTCAGGGAAGGTTCGAGCAGTACGTC.

This chain joins TRBV7-8 and TRBJ2-1; 8 nucleotides line up with TRBD1. CDR1 and CDR2 from the germline V gene are SGHVS and FQNEAQ. Unmatched junction bases numbered 3, after V lost 5 bases and J lost 9 bases. This CDR3 contains 12 residues. The CDR3 reads CASSHTGGEQFF. The CDR3 DNA sequence: TGTGCCAGCAGCCATACAGGGGGTGAGCAGTTCTTC.

The chain is built from TRBV6-6 and TRBJ2-1; the D is unclear. V gave up 6 bases and J gave up 10 bases, with 16 bases separating them. The CDR3 extends over 13 amino acids. Per germline, CDR1 MNHNY and CDR2 SVGAGI (reference sequence). CDR3 sequence (DNA): TGTGCCAGCAGCCCCGGCCCTGGGCGGGAGCAGTTCTTC. Translated, it gives CASSPGPGREQFF.

This clone was found once. The gene calls are TRBV19 and TRBJ2-7; 7 nucleotides align to TRBD1. Germline CDR1 LNHDA, CDR2 SQIVND (reference sequence). The CDR3 is 16 residues long. V shed 5 bases, J shed 0 bases, and the junction held 10 bases outside the gene matches. The CDR3 protein is CASSAYRDSSSYEQYF. In DNA form, the CDR3 reads TGTGCCAGTAGTGCATACCGGGACAGTTCCTCCTACGAGCAGTACTTC.

This chain joins TRBV14 and TRBJ1-4; 7 bases align to TRBD1. V lost 0 bases and J lost 3; bases outside the gene matches: 7. This CDR3 comprises 17 residues. Germline values: CDR1 SGHDN, CDR2 FVKESK. In nucleotides, the CDR3 is TGTGCCAGCAGCCAAGATTTTAAGGGACAGTCTAATGAAAAACTGTTTTTT. Translation gives CASSQDFKGQSNEKLFF.

The table lists this clone with a few counts. V usage is TRBV12-3 or TRBV12-4 and J usage is TRBJ2-7; 10 bases are shared with TRBD2. J gave up 10 bases and V 2 bases, and 5 bases lay outside the gene matches. This CDR3 is built from 13 residues. The CDR3 coding sequence is TGTGCCAGCAGTTTACTAGCGGGGGAGGTCCAGTACTTC. The encoded protein is CASSLLAGEVQYF.

DNA for the CDR3: TGTGCCAGCTCACCCGGACAGGGAAACATTCAGTACTTC. Translated: CASSPGQGNIQYF. The genes are TRBV18 and TRBJ2-4; 8 bases are a match to TRBD1. Germline V gene data show CDR1 as KGHSH and CDR2 as LQKENI. The V and J ends lost 3 bases and 6 bases, in that order; junction bases with no gene match: 1. The CDR3 consists of 13 residues.

The chain combines TRBV10-3 with TRBJ1-5; TRBD1 agrees at 11 bases. CDR3 length: 15 amino acids. Germline loops: CDR1 ENHRY, CDR2 SYGVKD. J was trimmed by 6 bases and V by 0 bases; bases with no gene match: 1. CDR3 DNA sequence: TGTGCCATCAGTGAGTCGGGACAGGGGGTTCAGCCCCAGCATTTT. It specifies CAISESGQGVQPQHF.

This clone appeared once. The gene calls are TRBV7-6 and TRBJ1-6; D might be TRBD1 (6 bases). V was cut by 5 bases and J by 10 bases, with 21 bases left in between. Germline-derived CDR1 and CDR2 are SGHVS and FNYEAQ. The CDR3 length is 16 residues. This chain's CDR3 is CASSPLQTQGESPLHF. The DNA for the CDR3 is TGTGCCAGCAGCCCTTTACAAACACAGGGAGAATCACCCCTCCACTTT.

V gene TRBV4-3 combines with J gene TRBJ2-4; D is perhaps TRBD1 (6 bases). V was clipped by 0 bases and J by 2 bases, with 11 bases between them. Germline V gives CDR1 LGHNA, CDR2 YSLEER. The CDR3 loop spans 16 amino acids. The CDR3 protein is CASSQEGQSPKNIQYF. The CDR3 DNA reads as TGCGCCAGCAGCCAAGAAGGACAGAGCCCCAAAAACATTCAGTACTTC.

The chain combines TRBV10-3 with TRBJ1-1, with TRBD1 identical over 8 bases. J was trimmed by 2 bases and V by 4 bases; bases with no gene match: 9. From germline, CDR1 is ENHRY and CDR2 SYGVKD. This CDR3 is 16 amino acids long. This CDR3 reads CAISGQGNSINTEAFF. Here the CDR3 DNA reads TGTGCCATCAGTGGACAGGGGAATTCGATAAACACTGAAGCTTTCTTT.

The chain recombines TRBV7-2 with TRBJ2-2, with D tentatively TRBD1 (6 bases). Trimming pared 1 base from V and 5 bases from J, leaving 11 bases between. CDR1 is SGHTA, CDR2 FQGNSA, per germline. The CDR3 covers 15 residues. DNA for the CDR3: TGTGCCAGCAGCTTAGGGGGGACATTTACCGGGGAGCTGTTTTTT. Encoded protein: CASSLGGTFTGELFF.

The chain is built from TRBV19 and TRBJ1-5; 8 bases map to TRBD1. The V gene end was trimmed by 4 bases and the J gene end by 0 bases; junction bases not matched to a gene: 5. Germline V gives CDR1 LNHDA, CDR2 SQIVND (reference sequence). The CDR3 totals 16 residues. The CDR3 sequence: CASSRNQGASNQPQHF. The CDR3 bases are TGTGCCAGTAGTAGAAATCAGGGGGCTAGCAATCAGCCCCAGCATTTT.

This clone was seen a few times. This chain links TRBV5-4 with TRBJ2-7; D is ambiguous. CDR1 SGHNT and CDR2 YYREEE come from the germline V gene (reference sequence). The CDR3 extends over 14 amino acids. The V end lost 4 bases, the J end lost 0 bases, and 11 bases lay between the germline ends. The CDR3 DNA reads as TGTGCCAGCAGCCGTACGGCGAGCTCCTACGAGCAGTACTTC. Its protein product is CASSRTASSYEQYF.

The CDR3 sequence: CASSYWGQGVQETQYF. The CDR3 DNA sequence: TGTGCCAGCAGTTACTGGGGCCAGGGGGTACAAGAGACCCAGTACTTC. The chain employs TRBV6-5 and TRBJ2-5; TRBD1 agrees at 7 bases. CDR1 MNHEY and CDR2 SVGAGI come from the germline V gene. The trim removed 1 base at V and 2 bases at J, leaving 7 bases unmatched. The CDR3 covers 16 residues.

The chain couples TRBV10-1 to TRBJ2-3, with D hard to call. V shed 5 bases and J shed 4 bases, with 4 bases lying between them. Per germline, CDR1 WNHNN and CDR2 SYGVQD (reference sequence). CDR3 length: 11 residues. The CDR3 protein is CASSFSDTQYF. The CDR3 DNA reads TGCGCCAGCAGTTTTTCAGATACGCAGTATTTT.

The genes are TRBV5-1 and TRBJ1-2; D is undetermined. V gave up 2 bases and J gave up 4 bases, with 12 bases separating them. This CDR3 region has 14 residues. Germline lookup yields CDR1 SGHRS and CDR2 YFSETQ. CDR3 DNA: TGCGCCAGCAGCTTAAAACAACCGACCTATGGCTACACCTTC. This translates into CASSLKQPTYGYTF.

The V call is TRBV6-4, the J call TRBJ1-6; no clear D gene. Germline loops: CDR1 MRHNA, CDR2 SNTAGT. CDR3 length equals 14 residues. V lost 5 bases and J 5 bases, leaving 10 bases between the germline ends. CDR3: CASSRGVDNSPLHF. CDR3 DNA sequence: TGTGCCAGCAGTCGCGGGGTTGATAATTCACCCCTCCACTTT.

This chain joins TRBV5-4 and TRBJ1-1; D gene unclear. Trimming took off 1 base at V and 8 bases at J, with 12 bases between the two ends. The CDR3 covers 13 residues. CDR1 is SGHNT and CDR2 is YYREEE in the germline V gene (reference sequence). CDR3 coding DNA: TGTGCCAGCAGCTTGACCTACGGGCCAGAAGCTTTCTTT. Amino acids: CASSLTYGPEAFF.